The 19 T cell receptor beta chains in this list originate from one sample, sequenced in a study of neurological immune-mediated disorders. In TCRdb, the 5' RACE reads were re-called with MiXCR into one record per CDR3 protein. Among 53,000 or so distinct CDR3 sequences listed, roughly 7.7% were seen once. Time point noted: longitudinal time-point 3. The sequencing sample was made of PBMCs. These receptors came from a woman in her forties in good health.

This clonotype appeared many times. The V and J genes are TRBV7-2 and TRBJ2-7, with D hard to call. With 5 bases removed from V and 2 bases from J, the gap between germline ends came to 13 bases. CDR3 size: 14 residues. The germline V gene has CDR1 SGHTA and CDR2 FQGNSA. The CDR3 sequence is CASSPSPGTYEQYF. For the CDR3, the DNA is TGTGCCAGCAGCCCATCCCCTGGCACCTACGAGCAGTACTTC.

This clonotype was counted ten times or more. The chain joins TRBV27 to TRBJ1-5, with D possibly being TRBD1 (5 bases). Trimming shortened V by 4 bases and J by 14 bases, and 18 bases separated the two germline ends. Germline CDR1 is MNHEY and CDR2 is SMNVEV (reference sequence). This CDR3 region has 13 residues. The CDR3 sequence is CASSYKAGGLEHF. Here the CDR3 DNA reads TGTGCCAGCAGTTATAAGGCGGGGGGTTTAGAGCATTTT.

There are many counts of this clonotype. The chain employs TRBV27 and TRBJ1-5; a weak D match, TRBD1 (5 bases). Germline V gene lookup returns CDR1 MNHEY and CDR2 SMNVEV (reference sequence). With 5 bases removed from V and 1 base from J, the gap between germline ends came to 18 bases. This CDR3 is built from 17 residues. The CDR3 region is CASSTSGWGVSNQPQHF. In DNA, the CDR3 is TGTGCCAGCAGTACCTCCGGCTGGGGGGTGAGCAATCAGCCCCAGCATTTT.

This clonotype showed up many times. V is TRBV12-3 or TRBV12-4 and J is TRBJ1-3; TRBD1 matches 11 bases. CDR3 length: 14 residues. J gave up 6 bases and V 7 bases, and 5 bases lay outside the gene matches. The CDR3, as DNA: TGTGCCAGCAATCCGGGACAGGGGGAAAACACCATATATTTT. It is translated as CASNPGQGENTIYF.

This clonotype was seen many times. The chain couples TRBV12-3 or TRBV12-4 to TRBJ1-3; D gene uncertain. Trimming stripped 0 bases from V and 6 bases from J, with 6 bases between. The CDR3 is 13 amino acids. CDR3 residues: CASSLAFLNTIYF. In DNA, the CDR3 is TGTGCCAGCAGTTTAGCTTTCCTAAACACCATATATTTT.

In this sample, this clonotype turned up many times. V usage is TRBV5-1 and J usage is TRBJ2-1; TRBD2 matches 8 bases. There are 15 residues in the CDR3. Per germline, CDR1 SGHRS and CDR2 YFSETQ. The J segment lost 5 bases and the V segment lost 2 bases, leaving 6 bases of the junction unmatched. The CDR3, as DNA: TGCGCCAGCAGCTTAGCCGGGAGGGAAAACAATGAGCAGTTCTTC. Translating gives CASSLAGRENNEQFF. The whole variable domain, remainder taken from reference TRBV5-1 and TRBJ2-1, is KAGVTQTPRYLIKTRGQQVTLSCSPISGHRSVSWYQQTPGQGLQFLFEYFSETQRNKGNFPGRFSGRQFSNSRSEMNVSTLELGDSALYLCASSLAGRENNEQFFGPGTRLTVL.

This clonotype was seen many times. The V gene is TRBV6-1, the J gene TRBJ2-2; the D is unclear. CDR3 length: 13 amino acids. Trimming left V 4 bases short and J 4 bases short, with 7 bases between. From germline, CDR1 is MNHNS and CDR2 SASEGT. CDR3 in DNA: TGTGCCAGCAGTGTTGTCCGCACCGGGGAGCTGTTTTTT. This translates into CASSVVRTGELFF.

The table lists this clonotype with many counts. The rearrangement links TRBV20-1 to TRBJ1-2, with D maybe TRBD1 (5 bases). Trimming removed 0 bases at V and 6 bases at J, with 17 bases between. The germline CDR1 and CDR2 sequences are DFQATT and SNEGSKA (reference sequence). The CDR3 is made up of 15 amino acids. The chain's CDR3 is CSARDRGDRADGYTF. DNA of the CDR3: TGCAGTGCTAGAGACCGGGGGGATAGGGCGGATGGCTACACCTTC.

This clonotype was recorded many times. The chain combines TRBV6-5 with TRBJ2-3; 9 bases line up with TRBD1. The trim removed 2 bases at V and 3 bases at J, leaving 3 bases unmatched. This CDR3 contains 15 residues. The germline gives CDR1 MNHEY, CDR2 SVGAGI. This CDR3 is CASSYNRGLTDTQYF. The CDR3 DNA reads TGTGCCAGCAGTTACAACAGGGGGCTGACAGATACGCAGTATTTT.

This clonotype has a count of ten or more. Relative to the germline gene, one junction end is altered; a read error may explain this. The CDR3 sequence: CASRETGPSSGVNVLTF. The CDR3 DNA reads as TGTGCCAGCAGGGAGACAGGGCCGAGCTCTGGGGTCAACGTCCTGACTTTC. This chain joins TRBV9 and TRBJ2-6, with TRBD1 identical over 7 bases. Per the germline V gene, CDR1 is SGDLS and CDR2 is YYNGEE. The CDR3 spans 17 residues. Together with reference TRBV9 and TRBJ2-6, the CDR3 gives the full variable domain: DSGVTQTPKHLITATGQRVTLRCSPRSGDLSVYWYQQSLDQGLQFLIQYYNGEERAKGNILERFSAQQFPDLHSELNLSSLELGDSALYFCASRETGPSSGVNVLTFGAGSRLTVL.

This clonotype was observed at least ten times. V and J are TRBV29-1 and TRBJ2-1; D is ambiguous. Trimming left V 6 bases short and J 2 bases short, with 20 bases between. The V gene's germline CDR1 is SQVTM and CDR2 ANQGSEA. The CDR3 is 16 amino acids. DNA of the CDR3: TGCAGCGTAGAAAATAGGCCCCCTAATCCCTACAATGAGCAGTTCTTC. This sequence encodes CSVENRPPNPYNEQFF.

This clonotype was observed many times. CDR3 nucleotides: TGCAGTGCTCCAAAGGGGGTGAGGGGTGAAGCTTTCTTT. This translates into CSAPKGVRGEAFF. The chain is built from TRBV20-1 and TRBJ1-1; tentatively, D is TRBD1 (6 bases). The CDR3 is made up of 13 amino acids. V lost 5 bases and J 7 bases, leaving 17 bases between the germline ends. Looked up from germline, CDR1 is DFQATT and CDR2 is SNEGSKA (reference sequence).

This clonotype has a count of ten or more. V is TRBV27 and J is TRBJ2-1; 9 bases fit TRBD2. Unmatched junction bases numbered 7, after V lost 6 bases and J lost 4 bases. Germline loops: CDR1 MNHEY, CDR2 SMNVEV (reference sequence). CDR3 length: 15 amino acids. The CDR3 DNA reads TGTGCCAGCAGCGGGGAGCGGGGGGTGTACAATGAGCAGTTCTTC. It codes for CASSGERGVYNEQFF.

This clonotype was seen ten or more times. The chain couples TRBV7-2 to TRBJ1-5, with a weak D call TRBD1 (5 bases). This CDR3 spans 15 amino acids. CDR1 and CDR2 from the germline V gene are SGHTA and FQGNSA. V lost 5 bases and J lost 3, with 14 bases in between. The CDR3 protein is CASSPGGSNNQPQHF. The CDR3 DNA reads TGTGCCAGCAGCCCCGGGGGGTCCAACAATCAGCCCCAGCATTTT.

This clonotype was recorded at least ten times. The rearrangement uses TRBV4-3 and TRBJ2-5; D might be TRBD2 (6 bases). This CDR3 region has 17 residues. Trimming left V 0 bases short and J 5 bases short, with 19 bases between. Germline V gene sequence: CDR1 LGHNA, CDR2 YSLEER. CDR3 sequence reads: CASSQELGVKAGETQYF. The DNA for the CDR3 is TGCGCCAGCAGCCAAGAATTAGGGGTTAAGGCGGGGGAGACCCAGTACTTC.

Ten or more counts support this clonotype. The chain recombines TRBV10-3 with TRBJ2-7; 14 bases match TRBD2. CDR1 is ENHRY and CDR2 is SYGVKD in the germline V gene. The V gene end was trimmed by 3 bases and the J gene end by 4 bases; junction bases not matched to a gene: 11. The CDR3 extends over 18 amino acids. This CDR3 is CAISDSGLAGDILYEQYF. CDR3 DNA sequence: TGTGCCATCAGTGATTCGGGACTAGCGGGAGATATCTTGTACGAGCAGTACTTC.

This clonotype was counted many times. The V gene is TRBV14, the J gene TRBJ2-1; no clear D gene. The V gene lost 4 bases and the J gene lost 5 bases, with 9 bases spanning the gap. Germline CDR1 and CDR2: SGHDN and FVKESK. The CDR3 length is 13 residues. The CDR3 coding sequence is TGTGCCAGCAGCCCAGGACGGAACAATGAGCAGTTCTTC. It is translated as CASSPGRNNEQFF.

This clonotype was observed at least ten times. The rearrangement uses TRBV4-3 and TRBJ2-1; D perhaps matches TRBD2 (6 bases). The CDR3 is made up of 15 amino acids. With 3 bases removed from V and 6 bases from J, the gap between germline ends came to 15 bases. The germline V gene has CDR1 LGHNA and CDR2 YSLEER. CDR3 sequence: CASSQGDWGLNEQFF. The CDR3, as DNA: TGCGCCAGCAGCCAGGGGGACTGGGGTCTCAATGAGCAGTTCTTC.

This clonotype was observed many times. The chain recombines TRBV20-1 with TRBJ2-2; 7 bases map to TRBD1. Trimming took 3 bases from V and 7 from J; bases not matched to a gene: 11. Germline values: CDR1 DFQATT, CDR2 SNEGSKA (reference sequence). The CDR3 covers 15 residues. The CDR3 region is CSASQLGGQVGELFF. In DNA, the CDR3 is TGCAGTGCTAGTCAGCTAGGGGGCCAGGTCGGGGAGCTGTTTTTT.